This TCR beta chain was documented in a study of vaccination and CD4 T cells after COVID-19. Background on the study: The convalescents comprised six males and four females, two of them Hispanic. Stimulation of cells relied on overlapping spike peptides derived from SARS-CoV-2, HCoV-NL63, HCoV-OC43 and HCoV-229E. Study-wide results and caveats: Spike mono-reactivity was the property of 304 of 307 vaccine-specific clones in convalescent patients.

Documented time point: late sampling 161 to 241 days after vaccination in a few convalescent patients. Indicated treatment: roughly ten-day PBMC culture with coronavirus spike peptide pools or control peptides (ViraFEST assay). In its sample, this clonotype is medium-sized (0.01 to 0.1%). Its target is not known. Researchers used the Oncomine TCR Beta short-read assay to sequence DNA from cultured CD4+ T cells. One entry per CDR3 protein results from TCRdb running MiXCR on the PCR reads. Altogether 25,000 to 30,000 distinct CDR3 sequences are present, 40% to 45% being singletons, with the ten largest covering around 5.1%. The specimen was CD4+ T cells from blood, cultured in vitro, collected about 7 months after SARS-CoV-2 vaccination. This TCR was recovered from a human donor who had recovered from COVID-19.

The DNA for the CDR3 is TGCAGTGCTTCAGGGGGGGACGGCTATGGCTACACCTTC. It encodes CSASGGDGYGYTF. This chain connects TRBV20-1 to TRBJ1-2; 7 bases fit TRBD1. CDR3 length equals 13 residues. J was trimmed by 4 bases and V by 5 bases; bases with no gene match: 7. Germline V gene data show CDR1 as DFQATT and CDR2 as SNEGSKA (reference sequence).